A selection of T cell receptor beta chains follows, all from one sample in a study of blood T cell repertoires in COVID-19. Here immunoSEQ multiplex PCR was the method, and the copy in TCRdb shows in-frame clones only, minus some. This sample has tens of thousands of clones, with approximately 83% found just once. Source material: peripheral blood. These receptors all come from a human donor in a cohort sampled during active COVID-19. The donor label of this sample is uncertain. The CDR3 runs from the conserved cysteine through the conserved F or W. A D gene is named only where the DNA matches it firmly. Clone sizes are given selectively: once, few, many, or a class where the clone is expanded.

TRBJ2-7 . TRBD2 TRBV4-2 CASSLRGGSGAAYEQYF TGTGCCAGCAGCCTAAGAGGTGGTAGCGGGGCGGCCTACGAGCAGTACTTC
TRBJ1-2 . . TRBV3-1/TRBV3-2 CASSQDSWEVGYTF TGTGCCAGCAGCCAAGACAGTTGGGAGGTGGGCTACACCTTC
TRBJ2-7 . . TRBV2 CASRTFVAASPYEQYF TGTGCCAGCAGAACCTTTGTGGCCGCTTCCCCCTACGAGCAGTACTTC
TRBJ2-7 . . TRBV7-8 CASSRGQALSEQYF TGTGCCAGCAGCCGTGGGCAGGCCCTCTCCGAGCAGTACTTC
TRBJ1-6 . TRBD1 TRBV2 CASSDAGRGDSPLHF TGTGCCAGCAGTGATGCTGGCAGGGGGGATTCACCCCTCCACTTT
TRBJ1-2 few . TRBV5-8 CASSFRSGTRSYTF TGTGCCAGCAGCTTCCGATCCGGGACACGGTCCTACACCTTC
TRBJ1-2 . . TRBV3-1/TRBV3-2 CASSPTEATNVTF TGTGCCAGCAGCCCGACAGAGGCCACAAATGTAACCTTC
TRBJ2-7 once TRBD1 TRBV28 CASSLLGDRGAFGYF TGTGCCAGCAGTTTACTAGGGGACAGGGGGGCCTTTGGGTACTTC
TRBJ2-2 few . TRBV5-5 CASSLDHPGELFF TGTGCCAGCAGCTTGGATCATCCCGGGGAGCTGTTTTTT
TRBJ2-1 . . TRBV7-9 CASTGAAYNEQFF TGTGCCAGCACAGGGGCAGCGTACAATGAGCAGTTCTTC
TRBJ2-7 once TRBD1 TRBV2 CASSPTGVPYEQYF TGTGCCAGCAGCCCCACAGGGGTTCCCTACGAGCAGTACTTC
TRBJ1-1 . . TRBV13 CASSLIRGLQLNTEAFF TGTGCCAGCAGCTTAATCAGGGGTCTGCAGCTGAACACTGAAGCTTTCTTT
TRBJ2-5 . . TRBV6-5 CASSYGGLIQETQYF TGTGCCAGCAGTTACGGGGGACTGATACAAGAGACCCAGTACTTC
TRBJ2-5 . . TRBV5-1 CASSRGTQETQYF TGCGCCAGCAGCAGGGGGACCCAAGAGACCCAGTACTTC
TRBJ1-3 few . TRBV28 CASSTGHSSGNTIYF TGTGCCAGCAGTACTGGACACTCCTCTGGAAACACCATATATTTT
TRBJ2-5 . TRBD2 TRBV5-5 CASSGVVAGGRETQYF TGTGCCAGCAGCGGGGTGGTAGCGGGGGGTCGAGAGACCCAGTACTTC
TRBJ1-5 once TRBD1 TRBV28 CASSLWTGVNNQPQHF TGTGCCAGCAGTTTATGGACAGGGGTGAACAATCAGCCCCAGCATTTT
TRBJ2-5 once TRBD2 TRBV7-9 CASSRWTSGGLGETQYF TGTGCCAGCAGCCGATGGACTAGCGGGGGCTTGGGGGAGACCCAGTACTTC